This T cell receptor beta chain stems from a study of blood T cell repertoires in COVID-19. Study at large: Samples of COVID-19 (acute and convalescent) were obtained from the United States, Italy and Spain. The cDNA or gDNA used as material had been derived from T cells, B-cell-depleted T cells, or PBMCs.

Details on this clone: The sample contains more than one DNA sequence encoding this CDR3.

V dropped 5 bases and J dropped 2; count of bases not matched to a gene: 4. This CDR3 comprises 14 residues. Per the germline V gene, CDR1 is MNHEY and CDR2 is SMNVEV (reference sequence). Original processing methods: Reference gene primer amplification yielded estimated nucleated cell counts. Produced via immunoSEQ multiplex PCR; TCRdb's table is partial and in-frame only. V and J calls and clone size are those listed in that table; D and trimming were worked out from the DNA. The table lists approximately 250,000 clones, 80% to 90% of them singletons. Participant age was roughly 18 to 90 years, and participants resided in fewer than 25 US areas.

This TCR was recovered from a woman in her twenties or thirties with acute COVID-19. V and J are TRBV27 and TRBJ2-7; the match to TRBD1 covers 9 bases. The sample taken for sequencing was PBMCs or T cells enriched from blood (not recorded which). CDR3 region: CASSPGQGAYEQYF. The DNA of the CDR3 is TGTGCCAGCAGTCCGGGACAGGGAGCCTACGAGCAGTACTTC.